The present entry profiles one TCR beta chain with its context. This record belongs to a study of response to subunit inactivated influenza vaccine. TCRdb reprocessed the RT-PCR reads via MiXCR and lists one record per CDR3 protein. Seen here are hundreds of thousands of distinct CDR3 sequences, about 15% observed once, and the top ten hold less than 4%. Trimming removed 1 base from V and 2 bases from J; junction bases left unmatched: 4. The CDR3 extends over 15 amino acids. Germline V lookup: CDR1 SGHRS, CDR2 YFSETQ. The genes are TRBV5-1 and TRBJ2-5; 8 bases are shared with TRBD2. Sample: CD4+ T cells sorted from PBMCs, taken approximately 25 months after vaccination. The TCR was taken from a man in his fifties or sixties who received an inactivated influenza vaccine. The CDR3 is CASSLLSGGQETQYF. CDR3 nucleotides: TGCGCCAGCAGCTTGCTATCGGGAGGGCAAGAGACCCAGTACTTC.